This entry lists 13 T cell receptor beta chains sequenced from one sample in a study of T cells in Graves' hyperthyroidism and ophthalmopathy. From RNA transcripts, TCR beta CDR3 regions were amplified. First-round RT-PCR with HTBI primers amplified the TCR CDR3 region. TCRdb processed the multiplex PCR reads anew with MiXCR; each CDR3 protein has one entry. Here the sample spans just under 750,000 distinct CDR3 sequences, approximately 40% being singletons. Material for sequencing was blood. These receptors all stem from a woman aged 40 to 50 with Graves' hyperthyroidism.

The chain joins TRBV4-2 to TRBJ2-5; D ambiguous. Germline V lookup: CDR1 LGHNA, CDR2 YNFKEQ. Deletions cut 4 bases from V and 2 bases from J, with 8 bases between. CDR3 length equals 13 residues. The CDR3 spells CASSRAIQETQYF. CDR3 nucleotide sequence: TGTGCCAGCAGCCGAGCAATACAAGAGACCCAGTACTTC.

V and J are TRBV5-8 and TRBJ1-2; 7 bases line up with TRBD1. The CDR3 consists of 15 residues. CDR1 SGHTS and CDR2 YDEGEE come from the germline V gene. J lost 0 bases, V lost 4 bases, and 6 bases had no gene match. The CDR3 nucleotides are TGTGCCAGCAGCGACACCGGGACAGCTAACTATGGCTACACCTTC. Its protein product is CASSDTGTANYGYTF.

The table lists this clonotype with a few counts. The chain is built from TRBV6-1 and TRBJ1-6; D is ambiguous. In germline, CDR1 is MNHNS, CDR2 SASEGT. This CDR3 has 13 amino acids. V gave up 6 bases and J gave up 7 bases, with 10 bases separating them. In DNA, the CDR3 is TGTGCCAGCAGCCGTGTGGGGAATTCACCCCTCCACTTT. Translation gives CASSRVGNSPLHF.

This rearrangement joins TRBV6-5 to TRBJ1-5; a weak D match, TRBD1 (6 bases). The CDR3 sequence is 17 residues long. V lost 2 bases, J lost 8 bases, and 22 bases lay in between. CDR1 and CDR2 (germline): MNHEY, SVGAGI. The CDR3 DNA sequence: TGTGCCAGCAGTTACCGGGACCCAGGAGGGGGGGTTGAGCCCCAGCATTTT. This translates into CASSYRDPGGGVEPQHF.

The rearrangement joins TRBV7-9 to TRBJ2-7, with TRBD1 identical over 8 bases. Germline CDR1 reads SEHNR; CDR2 reads FQNEAQ (reference sequence). With 6 bases clipped from V and 6 bases from J, the junction kept 7 bases outside the gene matches. The CDR3 contains 13 residues. This CDR3 reads CASRPDRESEQYF. The CDR3 DNA follows: TGTGCCAGCAGGCCGGACAGGGAGAGCGAGCAGTACTTC.

The rearrangement uses TRBV7-8 and TRBJ2-7, with 8 bases matching TRBD2. Germline CDR1 SGHVS, CDR2 FQNEAQ. V gave up 5 bases and J gave up 5 bases; unmatched junction bases: 11. The CDR3 is 15 residues long. CDR3 protein: CASSQGGTGRDEQYF. The CDR3 coding sequence is TGTGCCAGCAGCCAGGGAGGGACCGGGAGGGACGAGCAGTACTTC.

This clonotype occurred a few times. V is TRBV13 and J is TRBJ2-7; D might be TRBD2 (6 bases). V shed 4 bases and J shed 0 bases, with 10 bases lying between them. Germline V lookup: CDR1 PRHDT, CDR2 FYEKMQ (reference sequence). The CDR3 loop spans 14 amino acids. The CDR3 DNA is TGTGCCAGCAGCTCTGGCGGGACCTCCTACGAGCAGTACTTC. Translated, it gives CASSSGGTSYEQYF.

The chain couples TRBV28 to TRBJ1-1; TRBD1 agrees at 12 bases. The V gene's germline CDR1 is MDHEN and CDR2 SYDVKM. The CDR3 has 15 amino acids. The ends lost 5 bases at V and 8 bases at J; junction bases unmatched: 9. This CDR3 reads CASSPGTGGTNEAFF. CDR3 coding DNA: TGTGCCAGCAGTCCCGGGACAGGGGGCACGAACGAAGCTTTCTTT.

This chain joins TRBV9 and TRBJ2-7; D is possibly TRBD1 or TRBD2 (5 bases each). Trimming stripped 4 bases from V and 0 bases from J, with 14 bases between. CDR3 size: 15 residues. The germline V gene has CDR1 SGDLS and CDR2 YYNGEE. The CDR3 coding sequence is TGTGCCAGCAGCTCCCGGGGCACATACTCCTACGAGCAGTACTTC. Translated: CASSSRGTYSYEQYF.

The chain recombines TRBV29-1 with TRBJ1-2, with D perhaps matching TRBD1 (6 bases). CDR3 length: 14 amino acids. The V and J ends lost 4 bases and 0 bases respectively, with 12 bases between them. Germline CDR1 is SQVTM and CDR2 is ANQGSEA. The CDR3 loop is CSVAGGQTNYGYTF. The CDR3 DNA follows: TGCAGCGTTGCTGGGGGGCAGACTAACTATGGCTACACCTTC.

This clonotype was detected ten times or more. The chain employs TRBV19 and TRBJ2-5; D may be TRBD1 (5 bases). CDR3 size: 13 residues. Trimming shortened V by 3 bases and J by 5 bases, and 10 bases separated the two germline ends. Germline V gives CDR1 LNHDA, CDR2 SQIVND (reference sequence). CDR3 sequence (DNA): TGTGCCAGTAGTATTTCAGGGCGGGAGACCCAGTACTTC. Amino acid sequence: CASSISGRETQYF.

This clonotype occurred many times. The chain carries TRBV7-3 and TRBJ2-5, with D perhaps TRBD2 (6 bases). The germline CDR1 and CDR2 sequences are SGHTA and FQGTGA. Between the trimmed V and J ends, which lost 4 bases and 5 bases, there was a span of 11 bases. The CDR3 consists of 13 residues. The CDR3 is CASSSIGGETQYF. The CDR3, as DNA: TGTGCCAGCAGCTCGATTGGAGGGGAGACCCAGTACTTC.

As concerns this clonotype: A much more abundant neighbour one base away suggests this may be a read error. The CDR3 does not close with the conserved phenylalanine or tryptophan, likely indicating a read error. The chain is built from TRBV11-2 and TRBJ2-5; D call uncertain. Germline-derived CDR1 and CDR2 are SGHAT and FQNNGV. The CDR3 totals 12 residues. The germline V and J ends were trimmed by 5 bases and 5 bases, with 9 bases remaining between them. The CDR3 region has the DNA TGTGCCAGCAGCGAAGACGCTGAGACCCAGTACCTC. Translated, it gives CASSEDAETQYL.